This T cell receptor (beta chain) was documented in a study of T cell responses to AZD1222 COVID-19 vaccine (dated by TCRdb to about 2021). About the full investigation: TCR sequencing covered roughly 230 trial participants: 207 given two doses of AZD1222 and 26 given two doses of MenACWY control vaccine. Enrollment into the trials was organized by age into subgroups of 18-55, 56-69 and 70-plus years, and those subgroups contained roughly 140, 27 and 60 TCR-sequenced participants, respectively.

As regards this clone: This clone's antigen is unknown. There are no base qualities to consult, and no much larger clone falls within one base.

The CDR3 regions of human TCRbeta chains were subjected to immunosequencing. As for how the authors treated the data: Repertoire TCRs were matched against a reference library of SARS-CoV-2-specific TCRs generated with the MIRA antigen-specificity platform. Breadth was defined as the fraction of unique TCRs that were SARS-CoV-2-associated, and depth was defined as the fraction of total T cells that were SARS-CoV-2-associated. Each spike-specific TCR was assigned to its reactive spike region and to a CD4 or CD8 class using the MIRA data. Log10-transformed breadth and depth values were compared by one-way ANOVA with Sidak's multiple comparisons tests. TCRdb took this table from immuneACCESS and kept in-frame rearrangements with V and J called. Such tables lack part of the clones; where checked against another copy, unresolved V genes explain under half of the gap, and the rest is unexplained. V, J and clone size derive from that table, while D and trimming were established from the DNA sequence. Here the sample has under 150,000 clones; just over 90% occur a single time. 1.5% to 2.5% of the sample is held by the ten biggest clonotypes.

The sample's time point label is to be understood as: about 28 days (+/-7) after the second vaccine dose. AZD1222 recipients given second doses at about 4 weeks or at about 12 weeks were pooled, since spike-specific TCR depth and breadth were not found to differ between the two schedules. Vaccinee samples were obtained from the UK trials COV001 and COV002, which included a single-blind randomized controlled phase 2/3 trial of AZD1222 (ChAdOx1 nCoV-19) in healthy adults. Trial participant PBMC samples were collected at day 0 and day 28 after the second dose for TCRbeta chain sequencing. The study at large found these results: Most participants were white British and females outnumbered males, and the authors suggested that clonal diversity may have been underestimated. Only five to seven AZD1222 recipients were SARS-CoV-2 seropositive at baseline, limiting conclusions about previously exposed vaccinees. Nearly half of unique spike-specific TCRs reportedly recognized epitopes outside regions mutated in the B.1.351 and B.1.1.7 variants. The 56-69-year group was small, and its depth increase did not reach significance, likely because of low power. Spike-specific TCR breadth and depth rose significantly after two AZD1222 doses compared with day 0 and with MenACWY recipients. The vaccine-associated CD4 TCRs covered the entire spike protein, and the dominant responses fell in regions 160-218 and 743-854. Because no day 14 peak-response samples were available, the repertoires could be characterized only after the peak T cell response.

Looking up the germline V gene (reference sequence) yields CDR1 LNHNV and CDR2 YYDKDF. V sheds 0 bases and J sheds 0 bases, leaving 9 bases between their ends. From the cysteine through the phenylalanine, the CDR3 covers 15 amino acids. The sequence is cut down to CDR3 DNA, 45 bases in frame from base 1. This specimen consisted of peripheral blood, obtained 28 days after the second AZD1222 dose. The clonotype was recovered from an adult who received the AZD1222 COVID-19 vaccine. This chain is built from TRBV15 and TRBJ2-7; a tentative D match to TRBD1 spans 6 bases. The CDR3 has the sequence CATSRDQGGSYEQYF. DNA sequence: TGTGCCACCAGCAGAGATCAAGGGGGCTCCTACGAGCAGTACTTC.